This T cell receptor beta chain was retrieved from a study of blood T cell repertoires in COVID-19. Whole-study context: Some COVID-19 samples were acute and others convalescent; all came from the United States, Italy and Spain. T cells, B-cell-depleted T cells, or PBMCs supplied cDNA or gDNA.

The CDR3 extends over 14 amino acids. The V gene's germline CDR1 is MGHDK and CDR2 SYGVNS. The germline V and J ends were trimmed by 11 bases and 5 bases, with 19 bases remaining between them. As originally analysed: Counts of nucleated cells, estimated from reference gene primer amplification, were obtained. Repertoires were generated with immunoSEQ multiplex PCR, while TCRdb's copy carries only in-frame clones and drops some. The DNA gave D and trimming, while V, J and clone size come from that table. The sample holds a few hundred thousand clones, around 90% seen once. The clonotype comes from a human donor in a cohort sampled during active COVID-19. The sequenced material came from peripheral blood. The chain recombines TRBV25-1 with TRBJ2-1, with D possibly matching TRBD2 (7 bases). The CDR3 sequence: CASRRRGLDNEQFF. The CDR3 DNA reads TGTGCCTCAAGGAGGCGGGGGCTGGACAATGAGCAGTTCTTC.